Listed here are 14 T cell receptor beta chains from one sample, sequenced in a study of blood T cell repertoires in COVID-19. Using immunoSEQ multiplex PCR, the repertoire was profiled, and TCRdb retains in-frame clones only, with some absent. The sample includes 150,000 to 200,000 clones, approximately 95% of them seen just once. Specimen: peripheral blood. The source is a woman aged 60 to 75 with COVID-19, enrolled during active disease.

The J gene is TRBJ2-5, the V gene TRBV11-3; 8 positions match TRBD1. Germline assignment: CDR1 SGHNT and CDR2 YENEEA. J was trimmed by 4 bases and V by 2 bases; bases with no gene match: 6. The CDR3 runs 15 residues. The DNA of the CDR3 is TGTGCCAGCAGCTTAACATCAACAGGGGGAGAGACCCAGTACTTC. Translating gives CASSLTSTGGETQYF.

This rearrangement joins TRBV19 to TRBJ1-5; D may be TRBD1 (5 bases). V lost 5 bases, J lost 3 bases, and 11 bases lay in between. Germline values: CDR1 LNHDA, CDR2 SQIVND (reference sequence). This CDR3 comprises 14 residues. The CDR3 DNA follows: TGTGCCAGTAGTCCCCGACAGCCCAATCAGCCCCAGCATTTT. Translated, it gives CASSPRQPNQPQHF.

The chain carries TRBV19 and TRBJ1-2; 7 bases align to TRBD1. The ends lost 4 bases at V and 8 bases at J; junction bases unmatched: 10. CDR3 length: 14 residues. Germline CDR1 reads LNHDA; CDR2 reads SQIVND (reference sequence). DNA for the CDR3: TGTGCCAGTAGTAAGGGACAGAGAGAGGGAGGCTACACCTTC. This codes for CASSKGQREGGYTF.

The chain recombines TRBV9 with TRBJ1-4; D perhaps matches TRBD1 (5 bases). CDR1 is SGDLS and CDR2 is YYNGEE in the germline V gene. This CDR3 comprises 14 residues. Trimming took 3 bases from V and 8 from J, leaving 14 bases between them. Here the CDR3 DNA reads TGTGCCAGCAGCGGCGGTGCGGGGGTCGAAAAACTGTTTTTT. Translating it yields CASSGGAGVEKLFF.

The chain carries TRBV21-1 and TRBJ1-5; the table calls TRBD1, which could not be checked here. TRBV21-1 is noted as a pseudogene. This CDR3 region has 18 residues. CDR3 bases: TGTGCCAGCGCCACTCTAGGACAGGCTACCTACAGGAGCCAGCCCCAGCATTTT. It yields the protein CASATLGQATYRSQPQHF.

The genes are TRBV5-1 and TRBJ1-1; TRBD1 is a possible D gene (5 bases). CDR3 length equals 15 residues. V was pared by 4 bases and J by 4 bases, with 17 bases between. The germline V gene encodes CDR1 SGHRS and CDR2 YFSETQ. CDR3: CASSRALGEGTEAFF. The CDR3 DNA reads as TGCGCCAGCAGCCGGGCCCTGGGGGAGGGCACTGAAGCTTTCTTT.

This clone was counted a single time. The chain links TRBV7-2 to TRBJ2-2, with 8 nucleotides matching TRBD1. Trimming cost V 4 bases and J 5 bases; bases outside gene matches: 3. Germline V gene sequence: CDR1 SGHTA, CDR2 FQGNSA. This CDR3 spans 14 amino acids. CDR3 nucleotides: TGTGCCAGCAGCTCCGGACAGGGAACCGGGGAGCTGTTTTTT. Protein sequence: CASSSGQGTGELFF. Based on the CDR3 plus reference TRBV7-2 and TRBJ2-2, the full variable domain is GAGVSQSPSNKVTEKGKDVELRCDPISGHTALYWYRQSLGQGLEFLIYFQGNSAPDKSGLPSDRFSAERTGGSVSTLTIQRTQQEDSAVYLCASSSGQGTGELFFGEGSRLTVL.

The V and J genes are TRBV18 and TRBJ2-5; D gene unclear. Germline lookup yields CDR1 KGHSH and CDR2 LQKENI. The CDR3 consists of 13 residues. V lost 2 bases to trimming and J lost 3 bases, with 7 bases between them. CDR3 loop: CASSPARKETQYF. CDR3 nucleotide sequence: TGTGCCAGCTCACCAGCGAGGAAAGAGACCCAGTACTTC.

The CDR3 DNA reads as TGTGCCAGCTCACCAAGCCCGGACAGCTATGGCTACACCTTC. It yields the protein CASSPSPDSYGYTF. V gene TRBV18 combines with J gene TRBJ1-2; D might be TRBD1 (6 bases). Between the trimmed V and J ends, which lost 2 bases and 4 bases, there was a span of 11 bases. The V gene's germline CDR1 is KGHSH and CDR2 LQKENI. This CDR3 is 14 amino acids long. Using reference TRBV18 and TRBJ1-2 for the parts outside the CDR3, the full variable domain is NAGVMQNPRHLVRRRGQEARLRCSPMKGHSHVYWYRQLPEEGLKFMVYLQKENIIDESGMPKERFSAEFPKEGPSILRIQQVVRGDSAAYFCASSPSPDSYGYTFGSGTRLTVV.

This clone was observed once. The V call is TRBV6-5, the J call TRBJ1-4, with 7 bases lining up with TRBD1. This CDR3 is 14 amino acids long. Germline V lookup: CDR1 MNHEY, CDR2 SVGAGI. Germline trimming cut 6 bases from V and 7 bases from J; bases unmatched to any gene: 8. The CDR3: CASRPDRVGEKLFF. CDR3 bases: TGTGCCAGCAGACCAGACAGGGTTGGTGAAAAACTGTTTTTT.

V gene TRBV6-2 or TRBV6-3 combines with J gene TRBJ2-7; D is possibly TRBD2 (6 bases). CDR3 size: 14 residues. V was pared by 1 base and J by 2 bases, with 9 bases between. In germline, CDR1 is MNHEY, CDR2 SVGEGT. The CDR3 sequence: CASSYFGGAYEQYF. The CDR3 bases are TGTGCCAGCAGTTACTTCGGGGGAGCCTACGAGCAGTACTTC.

The chain combines TRBV19 with TRBJ2-7; a possible D gene is TRBD2 (7 bases). From germline, CDR1 is LNHDA and CDR2 SQIVND (reference sequence). The CDR3 length is 15 residues. The V gene lost 6 bases and the J gene lost 0 bases, with 15 bases spanning the gap. DNA of the CDR3: TGTGCCAGTAGCCGAGGGGGGGACACCTCCTACGAGCAGTACTTC. Translating it yields CASSRGGDTSYEQYF.

The rearrangement uses TRBV5-5 and TRBJ2-2; tentative D call: TRBD2 (6 bases). V dropped 0 bases and J dropped 5 bases, with 11 bases sitting between them. Germline CDR1 and CDR2: SGHKS and YYEKEE (reference sequence). This CDR3 has 15 amino acids. CDR3 sequence (DNA): TGTGCCAGCAGCTTGGGCACCGGGGGAACCGGGGAGCTGTTTTTT. This gives the protein CASSLGTGGTGELFF.

The V gene is TRBV12-3 or TRBV12-4, the J gene TRBJ1-4; no firm D call. V was shortened by 6 bases and J by 8 bases, with 10 bases between the two germline ends. The CDR3 has 12 residues. The CDR3 sequence: CASSPAGEKLFF. CDR3 DNA sequence: TGTGCCAGCAGCCCGGCGGGCGAAAAACTGTTTTTT.